This record concerns one T cell receptor (beta chain) sequence. The germline gene is not matched at one end of the junction; a read error may be the cause. This record comes from a study of tumor and adjacent non-tumor tissue in lung cancer. CDR1 and CDR2 from the germline V gene are SGHAT and FQNNGV. The CDR3 runs to 15 residues. RNA was extracted from bulk tissue without any cell sorting. TCRbeta libraries were built with three rounds of nested PCR, modified from ARM-PCR. TCRdb passed the multiplex PCR reads through MiXCR, listing each CDR3 protein once. The table shows under 95,000 distinct CDR3 sequences, with roughly 62% occurring only once.

The TCR originated in a man in his 70s with non-small cell lung cancer. Sequenced material: lung tumor tissue. The gene calls are TRBV11-2 and TRBJ2-5, with no clear D. CDR3 residues: CASSPRGAQSETQHF. The CDR3 DNA sequence: TGTGCCAGCAGCCCCCGTGGTGCGCAGTCAGAGACCCAGCACTTC.